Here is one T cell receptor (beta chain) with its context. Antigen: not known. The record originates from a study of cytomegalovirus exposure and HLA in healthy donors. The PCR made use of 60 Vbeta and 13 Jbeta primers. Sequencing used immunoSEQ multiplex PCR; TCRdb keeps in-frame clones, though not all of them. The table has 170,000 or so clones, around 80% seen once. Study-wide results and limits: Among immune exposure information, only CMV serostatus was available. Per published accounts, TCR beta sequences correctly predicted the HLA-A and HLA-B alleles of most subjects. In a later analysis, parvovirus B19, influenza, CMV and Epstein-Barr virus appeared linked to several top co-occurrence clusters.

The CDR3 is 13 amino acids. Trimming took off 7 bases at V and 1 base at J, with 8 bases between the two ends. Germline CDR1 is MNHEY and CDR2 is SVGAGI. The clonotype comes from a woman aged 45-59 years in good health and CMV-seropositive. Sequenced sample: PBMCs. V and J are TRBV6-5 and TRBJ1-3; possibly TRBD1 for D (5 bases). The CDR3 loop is CASMGGSGNTIYF. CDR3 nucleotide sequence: TGTGCCAGCATGGGGGGATCTGGAAACACCATATATTTT.